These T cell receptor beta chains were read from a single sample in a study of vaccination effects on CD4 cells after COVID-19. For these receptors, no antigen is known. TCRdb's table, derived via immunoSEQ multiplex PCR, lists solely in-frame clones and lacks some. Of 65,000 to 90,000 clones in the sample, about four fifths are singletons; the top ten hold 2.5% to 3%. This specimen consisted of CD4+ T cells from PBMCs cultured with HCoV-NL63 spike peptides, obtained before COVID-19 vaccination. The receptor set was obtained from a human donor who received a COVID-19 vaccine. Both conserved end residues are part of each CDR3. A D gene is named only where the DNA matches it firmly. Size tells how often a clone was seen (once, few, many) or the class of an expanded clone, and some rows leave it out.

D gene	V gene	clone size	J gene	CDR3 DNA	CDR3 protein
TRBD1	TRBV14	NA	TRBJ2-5	TGTGCCAGCAGCCGGGGACAGGGGGCCGCCGGTTGGCAAGAGACCCAGTACTTC	CASSRGQGAAGWQETQYF
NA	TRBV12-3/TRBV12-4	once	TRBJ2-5	TGTGCCAGCAGTTTTGGGGCGGAGACCCAGTACTTC	CASSFGAETQYF
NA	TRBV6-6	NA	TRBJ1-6	TGTGCCAGCAGTCCCCCAAGGAGGGGACTAACTTCACCCCTCCACTTT	CASSPPRRGLTSPLHF
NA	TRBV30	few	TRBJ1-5	TGTGCCTGGAGTGTAGCCCTCAGGGGTCAGCCCCAGCATTTT	CAWSVALRGQPQHF
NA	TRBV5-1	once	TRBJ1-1	TGCGCCAGCAGCGTGGGGCAGGGTGGAACTGAAGCTTTCTTT	CASSVGQGGTEAFF
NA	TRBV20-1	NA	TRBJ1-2	TGCGGGGGCAGCGGCCCCTATGGCTACACCTTC	CGGSGPYGYTF
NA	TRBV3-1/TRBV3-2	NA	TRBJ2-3	TGTGCCAGCAGCCAAGATCCTTTAGTAACGCAGTATTTT	CASSQDPLVTQYF
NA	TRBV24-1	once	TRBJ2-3	TGTGCCACCAGTGACCTTCGACTGGATACGCAGTATTTT	CATSDLRLDTQYF
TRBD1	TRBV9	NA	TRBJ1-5	TGTGCCAGTGGGACAGAAACTCAGCCCCAGCATTTT	CASGTETQPQHF
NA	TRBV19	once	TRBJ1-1	TGTGCCAGTAGTCAGAGGGTAAACACTGAAGCTTTCTTT	CASSQRVNTEAFF
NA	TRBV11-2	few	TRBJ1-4	TGTGCCAGCTCGTCCATAGCAACTAATGAAAAACTGTTTTTT	CASSSIATNEKLFF
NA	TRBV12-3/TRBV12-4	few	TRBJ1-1	TGTGCCAGCAGCGGGACACCGAACACTGAAGCTTTCTTT	CASSGTPNTEAFF
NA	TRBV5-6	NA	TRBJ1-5	TGTGCCAGCAGCTTGGATGGCAGCAATCAGCCCCAGCATTTT	CASSLDGSNQPQHF
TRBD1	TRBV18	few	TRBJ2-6	TGTGCCAGCTCTAAGGGACAGGCTGGGGCCAACGTCCTGACTTTC	CASSKGQAGANVLTF
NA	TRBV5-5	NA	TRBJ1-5	TGTGCCAGCAGCGGGGGGGGACAAGCGAACAATCAGCCCCAGCATTTT	CASSGGGQANNQPQHF
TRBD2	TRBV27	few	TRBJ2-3	TGTGCCAGCAGGGAAATAGCGGGGGGGCGAACAGATACGCAGTATTTT	CASREIAGGRTDTQYF
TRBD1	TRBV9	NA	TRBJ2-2	TGTGCCAGCAGCGCCCGGGACAGGGTCCCCGGGGAGCTGTTTTTT	CASSARDRVPGELFF
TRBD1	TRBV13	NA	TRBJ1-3	TGTGCCAGCAGCTGGGGACAGGGAGCAGGAAACACCATATATTTT	CASSWGQGAGNTIYF
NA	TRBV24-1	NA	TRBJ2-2	TGTGCCACCAGTTATCCGGGCGCCGGGGAGCTGTTTTTT	CATSYPGAGELFF
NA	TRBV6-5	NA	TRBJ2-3	TGTGCCAGCAGTATGACTCCTAGCACAGATACGCAGTATTTT	CASSMTPSTDTQYF
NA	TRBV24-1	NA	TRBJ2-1	TGTGCCACCAGTGACCATGGGGGTGGGGCGGGTAATGAGCAGTTCTTC	CATSDHGGGAGNEQFF
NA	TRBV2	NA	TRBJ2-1	TGTGCCAGCAGTGACACTGGCTCCTACAATGAGCAGTTCTTC	CASSDTGSYNEQFF
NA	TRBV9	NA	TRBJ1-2	TGTGCCAGCAGCGTACCCCTTACAGGGCCGGGCTATGGCTACACCTTC	CASSVPLTGPGYGYTF
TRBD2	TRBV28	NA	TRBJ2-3	TGTGCCAGCAGTTTACACAGCGGGGGGGCCGCTAACACAGATACGCAGTATTTT	CASSLHSGGAANTDTQYF
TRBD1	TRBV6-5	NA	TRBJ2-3	TGTGCCAGCAGTTCAGACAGGGGGGGTACGCAGTATTTT	CASSSDRGGTQYF
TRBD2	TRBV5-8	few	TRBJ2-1	TGTGCCAGCAGCTTGGGACTAGCGGGGTACAATGAGCAGTTCTTC	CASSLGLAGYNEQFF
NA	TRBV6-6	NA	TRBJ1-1	TGTGCCAGCAGTTACTCGGGGGTGAGCACTGAAGCTTTCTTT	CASSYSGVSTEAFF
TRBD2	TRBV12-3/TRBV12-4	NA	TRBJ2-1	TGTGCCAGCACCCGGGGGACTAGCGGCCACTTCTTC	CASTRGTSGHFF
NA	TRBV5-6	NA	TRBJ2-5	TGTGCCAGCAGCGATTCACTAGTCGGGGAGACCCAGTACTTC	CASSDSLVGETQYF
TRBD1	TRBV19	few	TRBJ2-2	TGTGCCAGCCGGACAGGGTATACCGGGGAGCTGTTTTTT	CASRTGYTGELFF
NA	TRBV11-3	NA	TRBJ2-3	TGTGCCAGCAGCCCTCAGGGAACATCTAGCACAGATACGCAGTATTTT	CASSPQGTSSTDTQYF
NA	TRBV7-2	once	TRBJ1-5	TGTGCCAGCAGCCCCAGGGGAGGAGGTCAGCCCCAGCATTTT	CASSPRGGGQPQHF
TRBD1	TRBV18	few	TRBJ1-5	TGTGCCAGCTCACCGCGGACAGGGAGGTCGGGTCAGCCCCAGCATTTT	CASSPRTGRSGQPQHF
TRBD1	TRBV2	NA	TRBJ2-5	TGTGCCAGCAGGTCGGGACAGCAAGAGACCCAGTACTTC	CASRSGQQETQYF
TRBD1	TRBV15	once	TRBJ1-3	TGTGCCACCAGCAGATGGGGACAGGGACTCTCTGGAAACACCATATATTTT	CATSRWGQGLSGNTIYF
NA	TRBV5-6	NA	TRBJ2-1	TGTGCCAGCAGCCCGGCAGCCCAGATATACAATGAGCAGTTCTTC	CASSPAAQIYNEQFF
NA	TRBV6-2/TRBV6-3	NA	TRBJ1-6	TGTGCCAGCAGCAGAGATCCTAATTCACCCCTCCACTTT	CASSRDPNSPLHF
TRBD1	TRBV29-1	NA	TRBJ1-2	TGCAGCGGCGGACAGGGGTCCTATGGCTACACCTTC	CSGGQGSYGYTF
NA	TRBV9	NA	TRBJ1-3	TGTGCCAGCAGCGTAGCGGCTCTAAACTCTGGAAACACCATATATTTT	CASSVAALNSGNTIYF
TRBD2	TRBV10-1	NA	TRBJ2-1	TGCGCCAGCATCAAGCGGGGGGGCCACAATGAGCAGTTCTTC	CASIKRGGHNEQFF
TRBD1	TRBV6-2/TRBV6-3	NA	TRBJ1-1	TGTGCCAGCAGCTTACAGGGGGGGACTGAAGCTTTCTTT	CASSLQGGTEAFF
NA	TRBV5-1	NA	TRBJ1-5	TGCGCCAGCAGCCCGGACGGGCAGAGCAATCAGCCCCAGCATTTT	CASSPDGQSNQPQHF
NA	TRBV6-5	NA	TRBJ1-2	TGTGCCAGCAGTTACGCAGGGAATGGCTACACCTTC	CASSYAGNGYTF
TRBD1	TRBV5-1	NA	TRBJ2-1	TGCGCCAGCAGCTTGTGGGACAGTGATCGCGATGAGCAGTTCTTC	CASSLWDSDRDEQFF
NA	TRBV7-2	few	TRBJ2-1	TGTGCCAGCAGCTTAGAGCGGGCCCCCTACAATGAGCAGTTCTTC	CASSLERAPYNEQFF